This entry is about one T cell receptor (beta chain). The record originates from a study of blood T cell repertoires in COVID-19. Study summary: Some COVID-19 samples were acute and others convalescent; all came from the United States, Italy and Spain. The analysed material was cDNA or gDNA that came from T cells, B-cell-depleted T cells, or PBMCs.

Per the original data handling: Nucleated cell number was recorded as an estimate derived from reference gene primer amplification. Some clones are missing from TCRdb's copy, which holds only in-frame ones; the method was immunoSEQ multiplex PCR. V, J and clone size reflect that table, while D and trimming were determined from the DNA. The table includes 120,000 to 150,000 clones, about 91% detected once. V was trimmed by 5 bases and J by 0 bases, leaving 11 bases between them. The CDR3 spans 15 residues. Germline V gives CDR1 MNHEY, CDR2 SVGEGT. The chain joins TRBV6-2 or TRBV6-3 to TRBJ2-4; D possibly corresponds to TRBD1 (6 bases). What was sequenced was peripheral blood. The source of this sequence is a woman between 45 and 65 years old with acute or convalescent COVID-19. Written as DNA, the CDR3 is TGTGCCAGCAGTAACAGGGCCTTAGCCAAAAACATTCAGTACTTC. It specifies CASSNRALAKNIQYF.